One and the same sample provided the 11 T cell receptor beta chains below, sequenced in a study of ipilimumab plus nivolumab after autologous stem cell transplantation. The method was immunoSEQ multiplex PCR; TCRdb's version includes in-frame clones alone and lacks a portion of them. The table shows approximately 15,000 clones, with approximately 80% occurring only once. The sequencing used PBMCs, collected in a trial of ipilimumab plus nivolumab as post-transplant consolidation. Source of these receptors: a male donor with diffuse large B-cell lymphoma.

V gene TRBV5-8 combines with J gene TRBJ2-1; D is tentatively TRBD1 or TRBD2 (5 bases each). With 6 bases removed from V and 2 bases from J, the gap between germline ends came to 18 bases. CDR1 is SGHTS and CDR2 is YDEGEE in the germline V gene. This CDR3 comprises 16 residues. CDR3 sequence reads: CASTQSWGNPYNEQFF. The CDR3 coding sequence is TGTGCCAGCACCCAAAGTTGGGGGAACCCCTACAATGAGCAGTTCTTC.

The CDR3 bases are TGTGCCTGGTCCCCCCTTTTTGGGGAGACCCAGTACTTC. Amino acids: CAWSPLFGETQYF. The chain is built from TRBV30 and TRBJ2-5, with D unresolved. The CDR3 sequence is 13 residues long. V was cut by 5 bases and J by 5 bases, with 15 bases left in between. Germline loops: CDR1 GTSNPN, CDR2 SVGIG (reference sequence).

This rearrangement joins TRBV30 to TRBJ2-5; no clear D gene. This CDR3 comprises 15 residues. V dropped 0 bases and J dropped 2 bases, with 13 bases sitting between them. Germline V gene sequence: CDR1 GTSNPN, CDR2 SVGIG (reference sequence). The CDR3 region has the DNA TGTGCCTGGAGTGTACGGGTAACGGTTCAAGAGACCCAGTACTTC. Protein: CAWSVRVTVQETQYF.

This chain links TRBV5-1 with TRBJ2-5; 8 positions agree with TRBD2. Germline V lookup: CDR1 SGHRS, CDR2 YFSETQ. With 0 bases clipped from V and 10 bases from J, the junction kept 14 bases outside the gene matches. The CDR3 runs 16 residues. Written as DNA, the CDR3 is TGCGCCAGCAGCTTGGAAGCGGGAGTTTCCGGGGGGGTCCAGTACTTC. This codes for CASSLEAGVSGGVQYF. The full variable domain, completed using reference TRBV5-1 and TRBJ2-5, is KAGVTQTPRYLIKTRGQQVTLSCSPISGHRSVSWYQQTPGQGLQFLFEYFSETQRNKGNFPGRFSGRQFSNSRSEMNVSTLELGDSALYLCASSLEAGVSGGVQYFGPGTRLLVL.

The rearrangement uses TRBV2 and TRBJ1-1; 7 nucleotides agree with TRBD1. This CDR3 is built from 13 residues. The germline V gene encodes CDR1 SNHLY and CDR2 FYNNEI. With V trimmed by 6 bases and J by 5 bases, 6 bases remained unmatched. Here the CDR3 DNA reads TGTGCCAGCAGAAGACAGGGCTTGACTGAAGCTTTCTTT. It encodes CASRRQGLTEAFF.

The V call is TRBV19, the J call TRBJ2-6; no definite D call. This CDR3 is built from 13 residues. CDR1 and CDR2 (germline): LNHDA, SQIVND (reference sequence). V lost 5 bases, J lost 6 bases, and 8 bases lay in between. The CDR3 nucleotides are TGTGCCAGTAGTGCCTGGCAGGCCAACGTCCTGACTTTC. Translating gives CASSAWQANVLTF.

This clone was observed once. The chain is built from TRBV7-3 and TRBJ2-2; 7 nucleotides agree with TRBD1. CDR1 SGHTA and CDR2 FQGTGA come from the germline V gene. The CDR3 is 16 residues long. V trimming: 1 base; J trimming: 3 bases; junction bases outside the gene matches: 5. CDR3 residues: CASSLIGGDYTGELFF. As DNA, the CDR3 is TGTGCCAGCAGCTTAATAGGGGGCGATTACACCGGGGAGCTGTTTTTT.

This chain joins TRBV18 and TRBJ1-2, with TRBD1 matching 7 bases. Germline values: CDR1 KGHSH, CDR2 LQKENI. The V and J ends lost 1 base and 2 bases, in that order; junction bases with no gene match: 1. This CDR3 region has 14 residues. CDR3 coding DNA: TGTGCCAGCTCACCACGGGACAGAAACTATGGCTACACCTTC. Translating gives CASSPRDRNYGYTF. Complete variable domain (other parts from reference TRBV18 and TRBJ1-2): NAGVMQNPRHLVRRRGQEARLRCSPMKGHSHVYWYRQLPEEGLKFMVYLQKENIIDESGMPKERFSAEFPKEGPSILRIQQVVRGDSAAYFCASSPRDRNYGYTFGSGTRLTVV.

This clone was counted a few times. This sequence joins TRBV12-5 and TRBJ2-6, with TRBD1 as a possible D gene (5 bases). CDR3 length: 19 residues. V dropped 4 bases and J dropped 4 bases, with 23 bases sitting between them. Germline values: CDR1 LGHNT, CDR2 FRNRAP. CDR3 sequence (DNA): TGTGCTAGTGGTTGGGTCAGGGAAGTTTTCCCTTCCGGGGCCAACGTCCTGACTTTC. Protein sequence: CASGWVREVFPSGANVLTF.

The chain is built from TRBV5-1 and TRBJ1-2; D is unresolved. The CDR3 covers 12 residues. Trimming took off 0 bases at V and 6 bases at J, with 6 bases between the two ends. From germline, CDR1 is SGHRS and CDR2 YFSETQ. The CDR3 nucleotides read TGCGCCAGCAGCTTGGGCCAGCATGGCTACACCTTC. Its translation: CASSLGQHGYTF.

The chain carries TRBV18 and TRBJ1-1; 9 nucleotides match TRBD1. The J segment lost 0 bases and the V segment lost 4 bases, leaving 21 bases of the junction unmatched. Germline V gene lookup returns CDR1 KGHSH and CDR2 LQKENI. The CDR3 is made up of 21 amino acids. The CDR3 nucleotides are TGTGCCAGCTCACACCACAGGGGGCTTACCACCCCGAGCAGCATGAACACTGAAGCTTTCTTT. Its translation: CASSHHRGLTTPSSMNTEAFF. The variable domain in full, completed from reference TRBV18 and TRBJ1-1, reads NAGVMQNPRHLVRRRGQEARLRCSPMKGHSHVYWYRQLPEEGLKFMVYLQKENIIDESGMPKERFSAEFPKEGPSILRIQQVVRGDSAAYFCASSHHRGLTTPSSMNTEAFFGQGTRLTVV.